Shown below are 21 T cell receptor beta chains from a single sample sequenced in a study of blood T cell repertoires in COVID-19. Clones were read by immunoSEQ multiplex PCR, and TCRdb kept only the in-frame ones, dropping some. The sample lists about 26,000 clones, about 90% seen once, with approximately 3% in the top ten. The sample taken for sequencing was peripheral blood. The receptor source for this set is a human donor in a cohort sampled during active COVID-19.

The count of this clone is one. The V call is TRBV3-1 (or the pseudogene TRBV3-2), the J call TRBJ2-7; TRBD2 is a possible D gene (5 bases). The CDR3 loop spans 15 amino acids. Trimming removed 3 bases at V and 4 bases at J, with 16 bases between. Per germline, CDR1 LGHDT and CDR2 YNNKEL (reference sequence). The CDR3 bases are TGTGCCAGCAGCCAGGGCAGCAGAGGGCCTTACGAGCAGTACGTC. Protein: CASSQGSRGPYEQYV.

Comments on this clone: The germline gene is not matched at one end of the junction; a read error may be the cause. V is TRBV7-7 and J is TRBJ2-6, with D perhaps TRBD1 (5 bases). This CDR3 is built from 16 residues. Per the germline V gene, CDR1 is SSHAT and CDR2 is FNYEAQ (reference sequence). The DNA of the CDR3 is TGTGCCAGCAGCTCAGACGGGTCCTCTGGGGCCAACGTCCCGACTTTC. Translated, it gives CASSSDGSSGANVPTF.

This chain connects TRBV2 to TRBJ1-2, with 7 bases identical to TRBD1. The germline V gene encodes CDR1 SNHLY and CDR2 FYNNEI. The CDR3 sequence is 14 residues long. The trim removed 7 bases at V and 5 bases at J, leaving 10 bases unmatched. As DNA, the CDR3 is TGTGCCAGCACTCTCGGACAGGTCGGATATGGCTACACCTTC. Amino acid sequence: CASTLGQVGYGYTF.

This chain's CDR3 is CASSADWTGELFF. For the CDR3, the DNA is TGTGCCAGCAGCGCCGACTGGACCGGGGAGCTGTTTTTT. This rearrangement joins TRBV9 to TRBJ2-2, with D unresolved. The ends were cut back, 3 bases at V and 5 bases at J, with 8 bases in the middle. This CDR3 spans 13 amino acids. Germline loops: CDR1 SGDLS, CDR2 YYNGEE.

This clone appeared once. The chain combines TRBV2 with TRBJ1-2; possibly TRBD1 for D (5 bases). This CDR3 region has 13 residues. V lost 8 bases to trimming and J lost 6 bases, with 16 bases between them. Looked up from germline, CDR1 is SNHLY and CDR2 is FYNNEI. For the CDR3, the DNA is TGTGCCAGCCGGAACGGAGTAGGGGATGGCTACACCTTC. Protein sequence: CASRNGVGDGYTF.

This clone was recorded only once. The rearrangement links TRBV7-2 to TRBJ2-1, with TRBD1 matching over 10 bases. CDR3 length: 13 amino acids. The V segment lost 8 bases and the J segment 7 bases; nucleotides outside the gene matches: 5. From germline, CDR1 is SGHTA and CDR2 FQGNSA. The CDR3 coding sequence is TGTGCCAGCCGGGACAGGGGCGAGAATGAGCAGTTCTTC. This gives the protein CASRDRGENEQFF.

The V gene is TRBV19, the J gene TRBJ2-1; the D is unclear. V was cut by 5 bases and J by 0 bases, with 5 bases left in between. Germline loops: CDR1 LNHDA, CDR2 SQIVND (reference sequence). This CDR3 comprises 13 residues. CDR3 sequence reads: CASSWASYNEQFF. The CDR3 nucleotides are TGTGCCAGTAGTTGGGCCTCCTACAATGAGCAGTTCTTC. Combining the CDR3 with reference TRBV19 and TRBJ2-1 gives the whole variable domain DGGITQSPKYLFRKEGQNVTLSCEQNLNHDAMYWYRQDPGQGLRLIYYSQIVNDFQKGDIAEGYSVSREKKESFPLTVTSAQKNPTAFYLCASSWASYNEQFFGPGTRLTVL.

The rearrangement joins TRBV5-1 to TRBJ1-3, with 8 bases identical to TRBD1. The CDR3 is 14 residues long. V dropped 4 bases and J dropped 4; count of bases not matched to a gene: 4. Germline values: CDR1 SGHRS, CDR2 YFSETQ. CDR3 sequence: CASSPDRAGNTIYF. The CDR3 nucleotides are TGCGCCAGCAGCCCGGACAGGGCGGGAAACACCATATATTTT.

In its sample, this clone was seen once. The CDR3 protein is CASSERQANTGELFF. The CDR3, as DNA: TGCGCCAGCAGTGAGCGACAGGCGAACACCGGGGAGCTGTTTTTT. The chain recombines TRBV10-2 with TRBJ2-2, with a weak D call TRBD1 (6 bases). This CDR3 is 15 amino acids long. Trimming removed 2 bases from V and 0 bases from J, with 7 bases in between. The germline V gene has CDR1 WSHSY and CDR2 SAAADI.

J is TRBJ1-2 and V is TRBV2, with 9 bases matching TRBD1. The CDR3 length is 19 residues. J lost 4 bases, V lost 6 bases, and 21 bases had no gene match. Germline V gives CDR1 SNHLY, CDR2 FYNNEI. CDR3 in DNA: TGTGCCAGCAGAGCCGGGACAGGGCATCTCTCCGCGAAGGCCTATGGCTACACCTTC. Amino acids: CASRAGTGHLSAKAYGYTF.

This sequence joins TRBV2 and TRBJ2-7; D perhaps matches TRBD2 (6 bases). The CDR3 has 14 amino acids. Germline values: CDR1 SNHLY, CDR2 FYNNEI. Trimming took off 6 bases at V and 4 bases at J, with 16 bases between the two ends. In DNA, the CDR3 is TGTGCCAGCAGGGCGGGCGGGGTAATATACGAGCAGTACTTC. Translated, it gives CASRAGGVIYEQYF. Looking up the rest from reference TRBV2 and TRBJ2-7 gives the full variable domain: EPEVTQTPSHQVTQMGQEVILRCVPISNHLYFYWYRQILGQKVEFLVSFYNNEISEKSEIFDDQFSVERPDGSNFTLKIRSTKLEDSAMYFCASRAGGVIYEQYFGPGTRLTVT.

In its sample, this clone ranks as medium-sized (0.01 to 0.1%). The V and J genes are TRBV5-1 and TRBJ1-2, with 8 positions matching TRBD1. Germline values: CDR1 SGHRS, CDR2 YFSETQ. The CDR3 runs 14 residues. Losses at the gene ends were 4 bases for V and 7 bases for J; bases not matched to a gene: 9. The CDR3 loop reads CASSTESGTGGYTF. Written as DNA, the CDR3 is TGCGCCAGCAGCACCGAATCCGGGACAGGTGGCTACACCTTC.

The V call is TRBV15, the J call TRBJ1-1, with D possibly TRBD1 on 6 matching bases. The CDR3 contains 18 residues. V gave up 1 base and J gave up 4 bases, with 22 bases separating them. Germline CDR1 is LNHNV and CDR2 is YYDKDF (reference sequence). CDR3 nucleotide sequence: TGTGCCACCAGCAGAGTATCTGGGGGCGCGGGTTATCGCACTGAAGCTTTCTTT. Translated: CATSRVSGGAGYRTEAFF.

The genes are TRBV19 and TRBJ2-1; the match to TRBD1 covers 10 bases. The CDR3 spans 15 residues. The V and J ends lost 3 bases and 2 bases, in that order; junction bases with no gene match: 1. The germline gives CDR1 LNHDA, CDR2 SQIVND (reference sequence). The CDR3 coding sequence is TGTGCCAGTAGTATCGGACAGGGGGCCTACAATGAGCAGTTCTTC. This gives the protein CASSIGQGAYNEQFF.

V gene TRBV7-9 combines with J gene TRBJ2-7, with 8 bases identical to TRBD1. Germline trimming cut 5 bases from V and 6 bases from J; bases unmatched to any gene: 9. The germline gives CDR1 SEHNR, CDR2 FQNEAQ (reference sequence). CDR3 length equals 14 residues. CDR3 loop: CASSLQGAMGEQYF. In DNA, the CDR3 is TGTGCCAGCAGCCTCCAGGGGGCGATGGGCGAGCAGTACTTC.

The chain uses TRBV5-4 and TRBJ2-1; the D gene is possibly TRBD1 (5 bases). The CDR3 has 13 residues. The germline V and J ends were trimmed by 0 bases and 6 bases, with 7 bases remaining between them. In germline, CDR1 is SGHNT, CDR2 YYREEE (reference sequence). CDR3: CASSLVQGNEQFF. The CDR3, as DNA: TGTGCCAGCAGCTTGGTTCAGGGCAATGAGCAGTTCTTC.

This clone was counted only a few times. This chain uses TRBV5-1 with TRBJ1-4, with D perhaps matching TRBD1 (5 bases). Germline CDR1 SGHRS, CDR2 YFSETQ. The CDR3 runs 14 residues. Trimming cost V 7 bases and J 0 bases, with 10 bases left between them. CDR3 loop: CASWEGPTNEKLFF. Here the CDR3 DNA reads TGCGCCAGCTGGGAGGGACCAACTAATGAAAAACTGTTTTTT.

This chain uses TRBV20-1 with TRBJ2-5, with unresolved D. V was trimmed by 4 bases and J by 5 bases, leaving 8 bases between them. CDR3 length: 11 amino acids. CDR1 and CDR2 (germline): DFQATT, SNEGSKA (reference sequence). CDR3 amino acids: CSATSVETQYF. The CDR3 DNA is TGCAGTGCTACTAGTGTCGAGACCCAGTACTTC.

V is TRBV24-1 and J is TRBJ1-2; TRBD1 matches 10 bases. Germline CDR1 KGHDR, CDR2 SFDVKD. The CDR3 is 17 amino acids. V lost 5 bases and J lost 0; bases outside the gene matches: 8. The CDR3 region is CATSGQIGQGANYGYTF. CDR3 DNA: TGTGCCACCAGTGGACAAATCGGACAGGGGGCTAACTATGGCTACACCTTC.

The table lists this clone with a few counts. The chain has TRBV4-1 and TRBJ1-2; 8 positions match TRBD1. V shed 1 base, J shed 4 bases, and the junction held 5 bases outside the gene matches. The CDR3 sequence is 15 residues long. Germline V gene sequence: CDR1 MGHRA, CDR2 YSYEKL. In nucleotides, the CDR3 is TGCGCCAGCAGCCAAGCCCCAACAGGGGGCTATGGCTACACCTTC. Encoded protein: CASSQAPTGGYGYTF.

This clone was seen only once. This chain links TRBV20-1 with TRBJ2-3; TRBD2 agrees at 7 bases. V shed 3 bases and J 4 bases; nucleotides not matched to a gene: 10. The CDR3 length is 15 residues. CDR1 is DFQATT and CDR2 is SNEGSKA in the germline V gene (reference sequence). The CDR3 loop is CSASIGTTKADTQYF. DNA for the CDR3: TGCAGTGCTAGTATTGGGACTACAAAGGCAGATACGCAGTATTTT.